This is a list of T cell receptor beta chains from one sample in a study of shared clonotypes between healthy human individuals. Using immunoSEQ multiplex PCR, the repertoire was profiled, and TCRdb retains in-frame clones only, with some absent. The sample consists of roughly 2,300,000 clones, about nine tenths of them appearing once. Sequencing was carried out using naive CD4+ T cells from PBMCs. These receptors were obtained from a man between 18 and 29 years old in good health. Some clones in this sample may be carry-over from other donors' samples. The conserved cysteine and the conserved F or W are not part of the CDR3 here. Each record gives: CDR3 length, V gene, J gene, CDR3 protein.

len: 11; v_gene: TRBV23-1; j_gene: TRBJ2-7; CDR3aa: ASSQGQGHEQY
len: 13; v_gene: TRBV30; j_gene: TRBJ2-5; CDR3aa: AWSRASGSWETQY
len: 11; v_gene: TRBV28; j_gene: TRBJ2-2; CDR3aa: ASMGPGTGELF
len: 13; v_gene: TRBV5-1; j_gene: TRBJ2-3; CDR3aa: ASSINPGGADTQY
len: 11; v_gene: TRBV6-5; j_gene: TRBJ2-3; CDR3aa: ASSLDTQHTQY
len: 13; v_gene: TRBV5-6; j_gene: TRBJ2-1; CDR3aa: ASSRTGGEYNEQF
len: 13; v_gene: TRBV9; j_gene: TRBJ2-1; CDR3aa: ASSVTGGIYNEQF
len: 15; v_gene: TRBV4-1; j_gene: TRBJ1-6; CDR3aa: ASSQEPRPGYNSPLH
len: 12; v_gene: TRBV30; j_gene: TRBJ1-5; CDR3aa: AWSVSTDNQPQH
len: 15; v_gene: TRBV7-9; j_gene: TRBJ1-1; CDR3aa: ASSLQSKRGLGVEAF
len: 17; v_gene: TRBV6-4; j_gene: TRBJ2-3; CDR3aa: ASSDSILVRGTRTDTQY
len: 13; v_gene: TRBV5-8; j_gene: TRBJ1-3; CDR3aa: ASTKRAFSGNTIY
len: 13; v_gene: TRBV19; j_gene: TRBJ2-2; CDR3aa: ASSSAGDRTGELF
len: 15; v_gene: TRBV28; j_gene: -; CDR3aa: ASSARLYRGGHYEQY
len: 14; v_gene: TRBV28; j_gene: TRBJ2-1; CDR3aa: ASSLQGTSGYNEQF
len: 12; v_gene: TRBV10-3; j_gene: TRBJ2-7; CDR3aa: AISDQGRTYEQY
len: 13; v_gene: TRBV7-2; j_gene: TRBJ1-2; CDR3aa: ASSLGPGQIDGYT
len: 13; v_gene: TRBV5-8; j_gene: TRBJ2-3; CDR3aa: ASSRWGRMENTQY
len: 13; v_gene: TRBV6-5; j_gene: TRBJ2-7; CDR3aa: ASSLRDRGLYEQY
len: 13; v_gene: TRBV4-1; j_gene: TRBJ2-7; CDR3aa: ASSQVGTGYREQY
len: 12; v_gene: TRBV7-3; j_gene: TRBJ2-3; CDR3aa: ASSIGTGTDTQY
len: 16; v_gene: TRBV27; j_gene: TRBJ2-7; CDR3aa: ASSAPPGLAGGFYEQY
len: 12; v_gene: TRBV7-6; j_gene: TRBJ2-3; CDR3aa: ASSLAGDTDTQY
len: 10; v_gene: TRBV5-5; j_gene: TRBJ1-1; CDR3aa: ASSPWGGRTF
len: 11; v_gene: TRBV25-1; j_gene: TRBJ2-1; CDR3aa: ASSEAGTYEQF
len: 13; v_gene: TRBV5-1; j_gene: TRBJ2-5; CDR3aa: ASSLGPTPEETQY
len: 12; v_gene: TRBV5-1; j_gene: TRBJ2-5; CDR3aa: ASSGTAGEETQY
len: 10; v_gene: TRBV7-2; j_gene: TRBJ2-7; CDR3aa: ASSLGLGQQY
len: 10; v_gene: TRBV2; j_gene: TRBJ2-3; CDR3aa: ASSGRTDTQY
len: 12; v_gene: TRBV30; j_gene: TRBJ2-7; CDR3aa: AWSKKDRAYEQY
len: 14; v_gene: TRBV7-2; j_gene: TRBJ2-7; CDR3aa: ASSPGGARSSYEQY
len: 11; v_gene: TRBV19; j_gene: TRBJ1-2; CDR3aa: ASSFRGNYGYT
len: 14; v_gene: TRBV7-2; j_gene: TRBJ2-2; CDR3aa: ASSSPSGLLTGELF
len: 12; v_gene: TRBV7-2; j_gene: TRBJ1-5; CDR3aa: ASSSLGIGQPQH
len: 13; v_gene: TRBV19; j_gene: TRBJ2-7; CDR3aa: ASSISGQGAGEQY
len: 11; v_gene: TRBV28; j_gene: TRBJ1-5; CDR3aa: ASSLNGNQPQH
len: 14; v_gene: TRBV7-9; j_gene: TRBJ2-1; CDR3aa: ASSPTGTSDYNEQF
len: 11; v_gene: TRBV7-8; j_gene: TRBJ1-5; CDR3aa: ASSREGNQPQH
len: 13; v_gene: TRBV2; j_gene: TRBJ2-7; CDR3aa: ASRGGLAGNYEQY
len: 14; v_gene: TRBV7-6; j_gene: TRBJ2-2; CDR3aa: ASSLWGDPNTGELF